A selection of T cell receptor beta chains follows, all from one sample in a study of T cell repertoires in cytomegalovirus infection. TCRdb reprocessed the reads via MiXCR and lists one record per CDR3 protein. Seen here are over 200,000 distinct CDR3 sequences, around 13% observed once, and the top ten hold 8.8%. The source material was PBMCs. These receptors all stem from a human donor in good health (CMV status not recorded). Some clones in this sample may be carry-over from other donors' samples. Both conserved end residues are part of each CDR3. The D gene is left open where the match is weak. Not all rows give a size; the values are once, few, many and, for expanded clones, a class.

v_gene	j_gene	d_gene	abundance	CDR3nt	CDR3aa
TRBV19	TRBJ2-1	TRBD1	-	TGTGCCAGTAGTCAACCGGGACAGGGGTTTGGGCAGTTCTTC	CASSQPGQGFGQFF
TRBV20-1	TRBJ2-2	-	-	TGCAGTGCTAGAGAGGGAGTTAGGACCGGGGAGCTGTTTTTT	CSAREGVRTGELFF
TRBV7-8	TRBJ2-1	TRBD2	many	TGTGCCAGCAGCTCTATCGCGGGGGGCCTCTACAATGAGCAGTTCTTC	CASSSIAGGLYNEQFF
TRBV5-4	TRBJ2-1	-	few	TGTGCCAGCAGCCGAAGAACCCTCGATTACAATGAGCAGTTCTTC	CASSRRTLDYNEQFF
TRBV20-1	TRBJ2-1	TRBD2	-	TGCAGTGCTGGGGGGGGGACGGACTCCTACAATGAGCAGTTCTTC	CSAGGGTDSYNEQFF
TRBV7-8	TRBJ2-7	-	many	TGTGCCAGCACCTGGGAATTGGACAACTCCTACGAGCAGTACTTC	CASTWELDNSYEQYF
TRBV28	TRBJ2-3	TRBD2	many	TGTGCCAGCATACCCCGCGGGAGGACGAGCACAGATACGCAGTATTTT	CASIPRGRTSTDTQYF
TRBV20-1	TRBJ2-6	TRBD2	few	TGCAGTGCTAGAGAGGGGGGGGGGGCCAACGTCCTGACTTTC	CSAREGGGANVLTF
TRBV7-2	TRBJ2-7	-	many	TGTGCCAGCAGCTTATCGGGGGTGGACGAGCAGTACTTC	CASSLSGVDEQYF
TRBV20-1	TRBJ2-7	-	-	TGCAGTGCTAACCGACAGGTCCGGTACTTC	CSANRQVRYF
TRBV10-2	TRBJ1-1	TRBD1	few	TGCGCCAGCAGTAACCGACAGGGCCCGAACACTGAAGCTTTCTTT	CASSNRQGPNTEAFF
TRBV29-1	TRBJ1-2	-	many	TGCAGCGTGCAAAGCCTGCCGGGACGTGGCTACACCTTC	CSVQSLPGRGYTF
TRBV28	TRBJ2-5	-	-	TGTGCCAGCAGAACAGAATTCCAAGAGACCCAGTACTTC	CASRTEFQETQYF
TRBV7-2	TRBJ1-5	-	many	TGTGCCAGCAGCTTTGAAATCGCGCAGCCCCAGCATTTT	CASSFEIAQPQHF